Below are 25 T cell receptor beta chains sequenced from a single sample in a study of T cell changes during pregnancy in multiple sclerosis. Libraries were prepared by immunoSEQ multiplex PCR; TCRdb keeps only in-frame clonotypes and omits some of them. The sample includes around 70,000 clones, approximately 90% of them seen just once. This material consisted of peripheral blood, taken after pregnancy. Receptors originate from a female donor with multiple sclerosis, enrolled in a pregnancy study.

V usage is TRBV7-2 and J usage is TRBJ2-7; tentatively, D is TRBD2 (6 bases). The CDR3 extends over 15 amino acids. The V end lost 1 base, the J end lost 11 bases, and 21 bases lay between the germline ends. From germline, CDR1 is SGHTA and CDR2 FQGNSA. CDR3 nucleotide sequence: TGTGCCAGCAGCTTAGTGGGGGGTTCCTCTACGAGCGAGTACTTC. Translation: CASSLVGGSSTSEYF.

J is TRBJ1-2 and V is TRBV6-1, with D perhaps TRBD1 (5 bases). CDR1 is MNHNS, CDR2 SASEGT, per germline. Trimming shortened V by 6 bases and J by 4 bases, and 18 bases separated the two germline ends. This CDR3 is built from 15 residues. The CDR3 spells CASRGGETRLYGYTF. In DNA form, the CDR3 reads TGTGCCAGCAGGGGGGGGGAAACTCGACTCTATGGCTACACCTTC.

The CDR3 loop reads CASSLGLAGGDGYTF. In DNA form, the CDR3 reads TGTGCCAGCAGCTTAGGCCTCGCAGGGGGCGACGGCTACACCTTC. V gene TRBV13 combines with J gene TRBJ1-2; 8 nucleotides match TRBD1. V trimming: 0 bases; J trimming: 8 bases; junction bases outside the gene matches: 8. CDR1 PRHDT and CDR2 FYEKMQ come from the germline V gene (reference sequence). The CDR3 has 15 residues. The full variable domain, its missing parts supplied by reference TRBV13 and TRBJ1-2, is AAGVIQSPRHLIKEKRETATLKCYPIPRHDTVYWYQQGPGQDPQFLISFYEKMQSDKGSIPDRFSAQQFSDYHSELNMSSLELGDSALYFCASSLGLAGGDGYTFGSGTRLTVV.

Worth noting for this clone: No DNA is shown, since the ends of the CDR3 on it are uncertain; the CDR3 is the one TCRdb lists. This chain uses TRBV12-2 with TRBJ1-5. TRBV12-2 is a documented pseudogene. The CDR3 spans 15 residues, counting both ends. This chain's CDR3 is CASRLVGRGNQPQHF.

The rearrangement joins TRBV19 to TRBJ1-1; D is possibly TRBD1 (5 bases). Germline V gives CDR1 LNHDA, CDR2 SQIVND (reference sequence). The ends were cut back, 1 base at V and 6 bases at J, with 12 bases in the middle. The CDR3 extends over 14 amino acids. The CDR3 DNA is TGTGCCAGTAGTATAGGGAGGGGAACCCCTGAAGCTTTCTTT. Protein sequence: CASSIGRGTPEAFF.

V gene TRBV28 combines with J gene TRBJ1-2; the D gene is possibly TRBD1 (5 bases). Germline V gene sequence: CDR1 MDHEN, CDR2 SYDVKM. V was trimmed by 1 base and J by 8 bases, leaving 14 bases between them. CDR3 length equals 14 residues. For the CDR3, the DNA is TGTGCCAGCAGTTTATCGGCCAGGGTAGAAGGCTACACCTTC. Its translation is CASSLSARVEGYTF.

The chain uses TRBV28 and TRBJ2-1; TRBD1 is a possible D gene (6 bases). The CDR3 is made up of 12 amino acids. Trimming took 6 bases from V and 5 from J, leaving 8 bases between them. CDR1 and CDR2 (germline): MDHEN, SYDVKM. For the CDR3, the DNA is TGTGCCAGCAGAGGGGGTGACAATGAGCAGTTCTTC. This encodes CASRGGDNEQFF.

The rearrangement uses TRBV7-9 and TRBJ2-3; 11 bases align to TRBD2. The CDR3 covers 14 residues. The V segment lost 5 bases and the J segment 3 bases; nucleotides outside the gene matches: 1. The germline CDR1 and CDR2 sequences are SEHNR and FQNEAQ (reference sequence). This CDR3 is CASSGTSGTDTQYF. The CDR3 region has the DNA TGTGCCAGCAGCGGGACTAGCGGAACAGATACGCAGTATTTT. Full variable domain (remainder filled in from reference TRBV7-9 and TRBJ2-3): DTGVSQNPRHKITKRGQNVTFRCDPISEHNRLYWYRQTLGQGPEFLTYFQNEAQLEKSRLLSDRFSAERPKGSFSTLEIQRTEQGDSAMYLCASSGTSGTDTQYFGPGTRLTVL.

The V call is TRBV4-2, the J call TRBJ2-3; D is undetermined. Per germline, CDR1 LGHNA and CDR2 YNFKEQ. This CDR3 has 12 residues. The germline V and J ends were trimmed by 0 bases and 8 bases, with 6 bases remaining between them. In DNA form, the CDR3 reads TGTGCCAGCAGCCAAGAAACCGGTACGCAGTATTTT. Encoded protein: CASSQETGTQYF.

The J gene is TRBJ2-6, the V gene TRBV14; maybe TRBD1 (5 bases). This CDR3 contains 19 residues. Deletions cut 2 bases from V and 0 bases from J, with 17 bases between. The germline V gene has CDR1 SGHDN and CDR2 FVKESK. Here the CDR3 reads CASSQKRGNPRSGANVLTF. Written as DNA, the CDR3 is TGTGCCAGCAGCCAAAAAAGGGGCAACCCCCGCTCTGGGGCCAACGTCCTGACTTTC. Variable domain in full (rest from reference TRBV14 and TRBJ2-6): EAGVTQFPSHSVIEKGQTVTLRCDPISGHDNLYWYRRVMGKEIKFLLHFVKESKQDESGMPNNRFLAERTGGTYSTLKVQPAELEDSGVYFCASSQKRGNPRSGANVLTFGAGSRLTVL.

CDR3 sequence (DNA): TGCGCCAGCAGCTTAAACAGGGTGGGCACTGAAGCTTTCTTT. Protein product: CASSLNRVGTEAFF. This sequence joins TRBV5-1 and TRBJ1-1; D is possibly TRBD1 (6 bases). In germline, CDR1 is SGHRS, CDR2 YFSETQ. The CDR3 loop spans 14 amino acids. V was pared by 2 bases and J by 4 bases, with 12 bases between.

V is TRBV7-9 and J is TRBJ2-3; TRBD2 matches at 7 bases. V shed 10 bases and J 2 bases; nucleotides not matched to a gene: 9. Germline V lookup: CDR1 SEHNR, CDR2 FQNEAQ (reference sequence). The CDR3 sequence is 14 residues long. The CDR3 DNA follows: TGTGCCATTGGGGGAGGGACGGACACAGATACGCAGTATTTT. This sequence encodes CAIGGGTDTDTQYF.

This chain uses TRBV2 with TRBJ2-7, with TRBD2 identical over 9 bases. Per the germline V gene, CDR1 is SNHLY and CDR2 is FYNNEI. The CDR3 is made up of 14 amino acids. V was clipped by 8 bases and J by 5 bases; unmatched bases: 10. The chain's CDR3 is CASGTASGINEQYF. CDR3 coding DNA: TGTGCCAGCGGGACGGCTAGCGGGATCAACGAGCAGTACTTC.

J is TRBJ1-2 and V is TRBV6-5; no firm D call. Per germline, CDR1 MNHEY and CDR2 SVGAGI. Trimming took 3 bases from V and 3 from J, leaving 17 bases between them. The CDR3 extends over 16 amino acids. CDR3 bases: TGTGCCAGCAGTTATGCGGAGGGTAACCTCGACTATGGCTACACCTTC. This sequence encodes CASSYAEGNLDYGYTF.

The rearrangement uses TRBV4-1 and TRBJ2-5; TRBD2 matches 10 bases. The trim removed 0 bases at V and 5 bases at J, leaving 9 bases unmatched. CDR1 is MGHRA and CDR2 is YSYEKL in the germline V gene. CDR3 length: 17 amino acids. CDR3 coding DNA: TGCGCCAGCAGCCAAGATGGAGGGCTAGCGGGAGAGGAGACCCAGTACTTC. Translation gives CASSQDGGLAGEETQYF.

J is TRBJ1-5 and V is TRBV2, with D possibly being TRBD1 (5 bases). From germline, CDR1 is SNHLY and CDR2 FYNNEI. V was trimmed by 4 bases and J by 0 bases, leaving 7 bases between them. This CDR3 is 14 amino acids long. CDR3 amino acids: CASSGGGSNQPQHF. Here the CDR3 DNA reads TGTGCCAGCAGTGGGGGGGGTAGCAATCAGCCCCAGCATTTT. Drawing the rest from reference TRBV2 and TRBJ1-5, the complete variable domain is EPEVTQTPSHQVTQMGQEVILRCVPISNHLYFYWYRQILGQKVEFLVSFYNNEISEKSEIFDDQFSVERPDGSNFTLKIRSTKLEDSAMYFCASSGGGSNQPQHFGDGTRLSIL.

This chain connects TRBV5-1 to TRBJ2-3, with D possibly TRBD1 on 6 matching bases. Trimming cost V 7 bases and J 2 bases, with 14 bases left between them. The CDR3 extends over 14 amino acids. Germline loops: CDR1 SGHRS, CDR2 YFSETQ. CDR3 residues: CASGKGGYTDTQYF. The CDR3 nucleotides read TGCGCCAGCGGGAAAGGGGGATACACAGATACGCAGTATTTT.

V gene TRBV27 combines with J gene TRBJ1-1; D is possibly TRBD1 (6 bases). Germline CDR1 MNHEY, CDR2 SMNVEV (reference sequence). The CDR3 spans 15 residues. Trimming pared 0 bases from V and 0 bases from J, leaving 8 bases between. The CDR3 bases are TGTGCCAGCAGTTTATCTCAGGGGATGAACACTGAAGCTTTCTTT. Translation: CASSLSQGMNTEAFF.

The chain joins TRBV15 to TRBJ2-7; D is uncertain. Trimming pared 3 bases from V and 3 bases from J, leaving 12 bases between. Germline CDR1 and CDR2: LNHNV and YYDKDF (reference sequence). The CDR3 spans 14 residues. The CDR3 region is CATSSALGYYEQYF. CDR3 nucleotides: TGTGCCACCAGCAGTGCCCTGGGCTACTACGAGCAGTACTTC.

V is TRBV10-2 and J is TRBJ2-3; TRBD1 agrees at 7 bases. Germline V gene data show CDR1 as WSHSY and CDR2 as SAAADI. This CDR3 has 15 residues. V lost 4 bases, J lost 4 bases, and 8 bases stayed unmatched. CDR3 sequence: CASSAPTGKADTQYF. CDR3 DNA sequence: TGCGCCAGCAGTGCCCCGACAGGGAAGGCAGATACGCAGTATTTT.

The chain is built from TRBV2 and TRBJ2-1; 11 bases fit TRBD2. Germline V gene data show CDR1 as SNHLY and CDR2 as FYNNEI. Trimming took 3 bases from V and 3 from J; bases not matched to a gene: 4. This CDR3 has 16 amino acids. The CDR3 region has the DNA TGTGCCAGCAGTGAGTGGACTAGCGGGCTCTACAATGAGCAGTTCTTC. It specifies CASSEWTSGLYNEQFF.

The chain couples TRBV29-1 to TRBJ2-3; TRBD1 matches 9 bases. Germline V gene data show CDR1 as SQVTM and CDR2 as ANQGSEA. With V trimmed by 0 bases and J by 3 bases, 1 base remained unmatched. This CDR3 spans 14 amino acids. The CDR3 DNA is TGCAGCGTTGAAGAGGGACAGGGAACAGATACGCAGTATTTT. Protein: CSVEEGQGTDTQYF.

The rearrangement joins TRBV4-1 to TRBJ1-1, with D unresolved. Germline values: CDR1 MGHRA, CDR2 YSYEKL. The length of the CDR3 is 12 residues. Trimming took 8 bases from V and 1 from J, leaving 8 bases between them. CDR3 nucleotide sequence: TGCGCCAGCGGCTCCCCGAACACTGAAGCTTTCTTT. Protein: CASGSPNTEAFF.

The chain couples TRBV6-4 to TRBJ1-2, with 11 bases lining up with TRBD1. With V trimmed by 6 bases and J by 7 bases, 7 bases remained unmatched. The CDR3 runs to 14 residues. Germline CDR1 MRHNA, CDR2 SNTAGT. Written as DNA, the CDR3 is TGTGCCAGCAGAGGGACAGGGGGAACGGGTGGCTACACCTTC. Translated, it gives CASRGTGGTGGYTF.

The chain carries TRBV2 and TRBJ2-2; D uncertain. CDR1 and CDR2 from the germline V gene are SNHLY and FYNNEI. Trimming took off 4 bases at V and 2 bases at J, with 5 bases between the two ends. The CDR3 is 13 residues long. The CDR3 region has the DNA TGTGCCAGCAGTGCCTACAACACCGGGGAGCTGTTTTTT. Protein product: CASSAYNTGELFF.